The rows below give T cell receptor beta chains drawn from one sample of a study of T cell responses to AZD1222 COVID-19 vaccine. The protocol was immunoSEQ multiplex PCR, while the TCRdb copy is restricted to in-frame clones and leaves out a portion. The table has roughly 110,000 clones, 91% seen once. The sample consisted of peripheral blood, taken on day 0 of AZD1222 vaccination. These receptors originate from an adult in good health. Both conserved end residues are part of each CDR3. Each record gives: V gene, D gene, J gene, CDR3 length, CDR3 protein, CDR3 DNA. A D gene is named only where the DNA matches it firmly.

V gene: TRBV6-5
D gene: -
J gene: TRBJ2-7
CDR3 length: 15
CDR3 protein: CASLPRQGESYEQYF
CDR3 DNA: TGTGCCAGCCTTCCACGCCAGGGTGAATCCTACGAGCAGTACTTC

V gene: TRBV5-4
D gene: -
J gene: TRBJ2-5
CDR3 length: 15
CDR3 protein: CASSLRTPDQETQYF
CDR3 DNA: TGTGCCAGCAGCCTTAGGACGCCGGACCAAGAGACCCAGTACTTC

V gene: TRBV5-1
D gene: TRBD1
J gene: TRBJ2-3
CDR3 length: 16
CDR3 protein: CASSLSTGASTDTQYF
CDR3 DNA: TGCGCCAGCAGCTTATCCACAGGGGCTAGCACAGATACGCAGTATTTT

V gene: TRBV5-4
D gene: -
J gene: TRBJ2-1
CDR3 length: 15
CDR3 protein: CASSLQDQGYNEQFF
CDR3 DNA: TGTGCCAGCAGCTTGCAGGACCAGGGGTACAATGAGCAGTTCTTC

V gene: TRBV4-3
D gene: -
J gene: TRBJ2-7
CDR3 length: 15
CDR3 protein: CASSQDRGAPNEQYF
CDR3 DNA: TGCGCCAGCAGCCAAGATCGTGGAGCACCAAACGAGCAGTACTTC

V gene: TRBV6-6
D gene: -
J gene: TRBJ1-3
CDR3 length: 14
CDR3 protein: CASSYFRSGNTIYF
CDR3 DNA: TGTGCCAGCAGTTACTTTCGGTCTGGAAACACCATATATTTT

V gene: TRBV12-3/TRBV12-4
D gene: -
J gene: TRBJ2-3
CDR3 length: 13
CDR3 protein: CASSLRTTDTQYF
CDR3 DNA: TGTGCCAGCAGTCTTAGAACGACAGATACGCAGTATTTT

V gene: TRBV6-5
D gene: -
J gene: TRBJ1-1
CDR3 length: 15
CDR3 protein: CASSYSFGRPREAFF
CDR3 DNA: TGTGCCAGCAGTTACTCGTTTGGACGGCCCCGTGAAGCTTTCTTT

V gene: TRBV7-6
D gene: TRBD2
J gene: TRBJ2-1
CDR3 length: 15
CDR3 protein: CASSSRTSGDNEQFF
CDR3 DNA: TGTGCCAGCAGCTCTCGGACTAGCGGGGACAATGAGCAGTTCTTC

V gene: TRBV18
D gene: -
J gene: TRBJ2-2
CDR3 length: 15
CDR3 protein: CASSPSTRAAGELFF
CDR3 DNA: TGTGCCAGCTCACCTTCGACGCGGGCGGCCGGGGAGCTGTTTTTT

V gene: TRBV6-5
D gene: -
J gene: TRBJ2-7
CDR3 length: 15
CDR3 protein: CASSYAEGVVYEQYF
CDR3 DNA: TGTGCCAGCAGTTACGCGGAGGGGGTTGTTTACGAGCAGTACTTC

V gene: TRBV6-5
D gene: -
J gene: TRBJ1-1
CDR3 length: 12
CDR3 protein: CASSRQNTEAFF
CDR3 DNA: TGTGCCAGCAGCCGGCAGAACACTGAAGCTTTCTTT

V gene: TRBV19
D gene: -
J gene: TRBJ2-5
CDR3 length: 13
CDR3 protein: CASSIATQETQYF
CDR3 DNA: TGTGCCAGTAGTATAGCTACCCAAGAGACCCAGTACTTC

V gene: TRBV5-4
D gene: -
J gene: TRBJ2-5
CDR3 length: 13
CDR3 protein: CASSPLYQETQYF
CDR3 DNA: TGTGCCAGCAGCCCATTGTACCAAGAGACCCAGTACTTC

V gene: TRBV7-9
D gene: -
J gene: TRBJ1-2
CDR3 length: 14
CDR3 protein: CASSLSSANYGYTF
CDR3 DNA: TGTGCCAGCAGCTTGAGCTCGGCCAACTATGGCTACACCTTC

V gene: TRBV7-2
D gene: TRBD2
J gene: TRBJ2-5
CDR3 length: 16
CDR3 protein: CASSLVSGGAGETQYF
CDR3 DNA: TGTGCCAGCAGCTTAGTGAGCGGGGGGGCCGGAGAGACCCAGTACTTC

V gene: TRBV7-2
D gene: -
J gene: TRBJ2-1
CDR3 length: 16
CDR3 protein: CASSFLAGSFYNEQFF
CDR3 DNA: TGTGCCAGCAGCTTTCTTGCGGGGAGTTTCTACAATGAGCAGTTCTTC

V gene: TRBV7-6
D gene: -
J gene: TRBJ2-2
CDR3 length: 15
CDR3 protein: CASSLGQHNTGELFF
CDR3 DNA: TGTGCCAGCAGCTTAGGACAGCATAACACCGGGGAGCTGTTTTTT